This T cell receptor beta chain was identified during a study of cytomegalovirus exposure and HLA in healthy donors. In germline, CDR1 is MDHEN, CDR2 SYDVKM. CDR3 size: 16 residues. V shed 4 bases and J 7 bases; nucleotides not matched to a gene: 15. The PCR had 60 Vbeta and 13 Jbeta primers. TCRdb's table, derived via immunoSEQ multiplex PCR, lists solely in-frame clones and lacks some. This sample has 200,000 to 250,000 clones; roughly four fifths occur once, and the top ten carry roughly 7.4%. The receptor comes from a woman in her sixties or seventies in good health and CMV-seropositive. Sample: PBMCs. V gene TRBV28 combines with J gene TRBJ2-7, with 8 bases that match TRBD2. CDR3 loop: CASSYPIGGEGLEQYF. CDR3 nucleotide sequence: TGTGCCAGCAGTTATCCGATCGGGGGGGAGGGCCTAGAGCAGTACTTC.